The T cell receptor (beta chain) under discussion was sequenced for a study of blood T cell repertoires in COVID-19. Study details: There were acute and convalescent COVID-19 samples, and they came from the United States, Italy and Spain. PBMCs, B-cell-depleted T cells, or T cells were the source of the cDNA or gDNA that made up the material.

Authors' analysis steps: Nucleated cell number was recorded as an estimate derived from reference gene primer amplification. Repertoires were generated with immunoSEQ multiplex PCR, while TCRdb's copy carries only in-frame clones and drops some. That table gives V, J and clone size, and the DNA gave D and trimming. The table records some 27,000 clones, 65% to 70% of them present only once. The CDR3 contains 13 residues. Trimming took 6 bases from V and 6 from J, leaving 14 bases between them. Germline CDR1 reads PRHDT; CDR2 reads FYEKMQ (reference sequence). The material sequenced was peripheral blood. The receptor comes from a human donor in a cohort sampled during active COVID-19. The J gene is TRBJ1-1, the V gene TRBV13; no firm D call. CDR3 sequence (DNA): TGTGCCAGCAGGCACCCAGATAAAGCTGAAGCTTTCTTT. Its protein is CASRHPDKAEAFF.